This paragraph reports one T cell receptor beta chain. Per the germline V gene, CDR1 is SGHNT and CDR2 is YENEEA. J gave up 2 bases and V 5 bases, and 19 bases lay outside the gene matches. The CDR3 consists of 20 residues. The data derive from a study of blood T cell repertoires in COVID-19. Using immunoSEQ multiplex PCR, the repertoire was profiled, and TCRdb retains in-frame clones only, with some absent. The table records more than 200,000 clones, about four fifths of them present only once. The sample comprised peripheral blood. The rearrangement uses TRBV11-3 and TRBJ2-3, with 10 positions matching TRBD2. The receptor's source is a woman at least 80 years old with acute or convalescent COVID-19. CDR3 in amino acids: CASSRGRSGGQKLLTDTQYF. CDR3 nucleotides: TGTGCCAGCAGCCGAGGTCGTAGCGGGGGGCAGAAACTACTCACAGATACGCAGTATTTT.